The 26 T cell receptor beta chains reported below all come from one sample, sequenced in a study of T cell changes during pregnancy in multiple sclerosis. The assay was immunoSEQ multiplex PCR, and TCRdb's table has in-frame clones only and misses some. The table lists approximately 90,000 clones, 91% of them singletons, with under 2% in the top ten. The sequenced sample was peripheral blood, obtained after pregnancy. The receptor source for this set is a female donor in good health, enrolled as a control in a pregnancy study.

This clone appeared once. The rearrangement joins TRBV7-6 to TRBJ2-5; 11 bases align to TRBD2. Germline V gene data show CDR1 as SGHVS and CDR2 as FNYEAQ. The CDR3 is 13 residues long. V was pared by 5 bases and J by 8 bases, with 4 bases of the junction left unmatched. The CDR3 reads CASSLRLAGTQYF. The CDR3 bases are TGTGCCAGCAGCCTCAGACTAGCGGGAACCCAGTACTTC.

The chain employs TRBV7-2 and TRBJ1-2; a possible D gene is TRBD1 (6 bases). This CDR3 has 13 residues. Trimming cost V 4 bases and J 14 bases, with 20 bases left between them. CDR1 is SGHTA, CDR2 FQGNSA, per germline. The CDR3 loop reads CASSSYGGGAGTF. The CDR3 nucleotides read TGTGCCAGCAGCTCATATGGGGGGGGCGCCGGGACCTTC. Full variable domain (remainder filled in from reference TRBV7-2 and TRBJ1-2): GAGVSQSPSNKVTEKGKDVELRCDPISGHTALYWYRQSLGQGLEFLIYFQGNSAPDKSGLPSDRFSAERTGGSVSTLTIQRTQQEDSAVYLCASSSYGGGAGTFGSGTRLTVV.

The gene calls are TRBV7-9 and TRBJ2-3, with 7 bases aligning to TRBD2. The J segment lost 4 bases and the V segment lost 5 bases, leaving 18 bases of the junction unmatched. The CDR3 runs 18 residues. The germline V gene encodes CDR1 SEHNR and CDR2 FQNEAQ (reference sequence). CDR3 nucleotide sequence: TGTGCCAGCAGCGGGGGGGACGCCGGAGGGGTCGTGGCAGATACGCAGTATTTT. Amino acids: CASSGGDAGGVVADTQYF. The complete variable domain, with remaining parts taken from reference TRBV7-9 and TRBJ2-3, reads DTGVSQNPRHKITKRGQNVTFRCDPISEHNRLYWYRQTLGQGPEFLTYFQNEAQLEKSRLLSDRFSAERPKGSFSTLEIQRTEQGDSAMYLCASSGGDAGGVVADTQYFGPGTRLTVL.

The V and J genes are TRBV5-4 and TRBJ1-2; the match to TRBD1 covers 9 bases. The CDR3 runs to 13 residues. V lost 5 bases to trimming and J lost 8 bases; unmatched junction nucleotides: 7. CDR1 and CDR2 (germline): SGHNT, YYREEE (reference sequence). The CDR3 loop reads CASRLTGGLGYTF. Written as DNA, the CDR3 is TGTGCCAGCAGACTAACAGGGGGCTTGGGCTACACCTTC.

This clone was recorded once. The chain recombines TRBV4-1 with TRBJ2-7; TRBD1 agrees at 7 bases. Germline V CDR1 and CDR2: MGHRA, YSYEKL. This CDR3 is built from 15 residues. V was pared by 4 bases and J by 5 bases, with 11 bases of the junction left unmatched. This CDR3 reads CASSPIQQGLHEQYF. Here the CDR3 DNA reads TGCGCCAGCAGCCCAATTCAACAGGGGCTCCACGAGCAGTACTTC.

This clone was seen just once. CDR3 region: CSVEIGIAGSEQFF. The CDR3 coding sequence is TGCAGCGTTGAAATAGGGATAGCGGGGTCTGAGCAGTTCTTC. This rearrangement joins TRBV29-1 to TRBJ2-1, with TRBD2 matching 8 bases. From germline, CDR1 is SQVTM and CDR2 ANQGSEA. This CDR3 has 14 residues. V lost 2 bases and J lost 9; bases outside the gene matches: 9.

Only one count was recorded for this clone. DNA for the CDR3: TGTGCCAGCGGGCGGGGGCCCGGGGAGCTGTTTTTT. This gives the protein CASGRGPGELFF. The rearrangement uses TRBV7-8 and TRBJ2-2, with a tentative D call TRBD2 (7 bases). In germline, CDR1 is SGHVS, CDR2 FQNEAQ. Trimming pared 8 bases from V and 6 bases from J, leaving 10 bases between. This CDR3 is 12 amino acids long.

The V call is TRBV27, the J call TRBJ1-2; 9 nucleotides agree with TRBD1. Looked up from germline, CDR1 is MNHEY and CDR2 is SMNVEV (reference sequence). Unmatched junction bases numbered 12, after V lost 8 bases and J lost 8 bases. The CDR3 length is 14 residues. CDR3 amino acids: CASRLGQGLSGYTF. The CDR3 DNA is TGTGCCAGCCGACTGGGACAGGGACTTTCGGGCTACACCTTC.

This chain uses TRBV9 with TRBJ2-5; TRBD2 aligns across 13 bases. CDR1 is SGDLS and CDR2 is YYNGEE in the germline V gene. The CDR3 is 16 amino acids. The ends lost 4 bases at V and 4 bases at J; junction bases unmatched: 7. The CDR3 bases are TGTGCCAGCAGCCCCAGGACTAGCGGGGGAGGAGAGACCCAGTACTTC. It encodes CASSPRTSGGGETQYF.

CDR3 bases: TGTGCCAGCACCCTCGGGGAGACGCAGTATTTT. It specifies CASTLGETQYF. V gene TRBV5-6 combines with J gene TRBJ2-3; possible D gene TRBD2, 5 bases. The CDR3 loop spans 11 amino acids. Germline V gene lookup returns CDR1 SGHDT and CDR2 YYEEEE. Trimming took 6 bases from V and 9 from J, leaving 11 bases between them.

The chain links TRBV7-8 to TRBJ1-6; 10 bases are a match to TRBD1. V was pared by 5 bases and J by 10 bases, with 5 bases of the junction left unmatched. The CDR3 runs 14 residues. CDR1 is SGHVS and CDR2 is FQNEAQ in the germline V gene. Here the CDR3 DNA reads TGTGCCAGCAGCGTCATGACAGGGGGCTCACCCCTCCACTTT. Amino acid sequence: CASSVMTGGSPLHF.

This clone showed up just once. The chain recombines TRBV27 with TRBJ2-5; possible D gene TRBD2, 6 bases. This CDR3 has 16 residues. Trimming removed 6 bases at V and 3 bases at J, with 20 bases between. Germline V gene lookup returns CDR1 MNHEY and CDR2 SMNVEV (reference sequence). In DNA form, the CDR3 reads TGTGCCAGCAGAGGGCTCTTTCTGGCGGGGAAAGAGACCCAGTACTTC. It codes for CASRGLFLAGKETQYF.

V gene TRBV11-3 combines with J gene TRBJ1-2, with D possibly being TRBD1 (6 bases). V lost 5 bases, J lost 4 bases, and 17 bases lay in between. The CDR3 sequence is 15 residues long. Per the germline V gene, CDR1 is SGHNT and CDR2 is YENEEA. Written as DNA, the CDR3 is TGTGCCAGCAGCCGCCGGCCACAGGGCATCTATGGCTACACCTTC. Protein sequence: CASSRRPQGIYGYTF.

The chain has TRBV7-9 and TRBJ2-1; TRBD2 matches at 12 bases. The CDR3 contains 15 residues. J was trimmed by 9 bases and V by 1 base; bases with no gene match: 4. The germline CDR1 and CDR2 sequences are SEHNR and FQNEAQ (reference sequence). This CDR3 reads CASSLGLAGDPEQFF. The CDR3 DNA reads as TGTGCCAGCAGCTTAGGACTAGCGGGGGACCCTGAGCAGTTCTTC.

The chain has TRBV6-6 and TRBJ2-3, with D possibly being TRBD1 (5 bases). V was shortened by 6 bases and J by 6 bases, with 7 bases between the two germline ends. This CDR3 is built from 11 residues. The germline CDR1 and CDR2 sequences are MNHNY and SVGAGI (reference sequence). The CDR3 protein is CASRKGDTQYF. The CDR3 nucleotides are TGTGCCAGCAGGAAGGGGGATACGCAGTATTTT.

The chain has TRBV18 and TRBJ1-1; 9 bases align to TRBD1. The CDR3 extends over 17 amino acids. V dropped 3 bases and J dropped 6; count of bases not matched to a gene: 14. The germline V gene has CDR1 KGHSH and CDR2 LQKENI. The CDR3 DNA follows: TGTGCCAGCTCACCTCAACCCGGGACAGGGTCGGAGTCTGAAGCTTTCTTT. Its translation: CASSPQPGTGSESEAFF.

This clone was recorded once. V and J are TRBV6-5 and TRBJ1-3; D uncertain. The V gene's germline CDR1 is MNHEY and CDR2 SVGAGI. The V and J ends lost 5 bases and 4 bases respectively, with 12 bases between them. This CDR3 is 14 amino acids long. The CDR3 loop reads CASSRQGGGNTIYF. CDR3 nucleotide sequence: TGTGCCAGCAGTCGTCAAGGCGGAGGAAACACCATATATTTT.

The chain joins TRBV15 to TRBJ1-1; D is unresolved. The CDR3 is 17 amino acids. Germline values: CDR1 LNHNV, CDR2 YYDKDF (reference sequence). Trimming stripped 1 base from V and 0 bases from J, with 15 bases between. CDR3 coding DNA: TGTGCCACCAGCAGAGGAAGAACAAAGACAATGAACACTGAAGCTTTCTTT. Its translation is CATSRGRTKTMNTEAFF. The full variable domain, with the rest looked up from reference TRBV15 and TRBJ1-1, is DAMVIQNPRYQVTQFGKPVTLSCSQTLNHNVMYWYQQKSSQAPKLLFHYYDKDFNNEADTPDNFQSRRPNTSFCFLDIRSPGLGDTAMYLCATSRGRTKTMNTEAFFGQGTRLTVV.

V gene TRBV10-3 combines with J gene TRBJ1-1; D is ambiguous. This CDR3 region has 15 residues. Germline V gene data show CDR1 as ENHRY and CDR2 as SYGVKD. The germline V and J ends were trimmed by 3 bases and 3 bases, with 14 bases remaining between them. CDR3 in amino acids: CAISDSGRAYTEAFF. The CDR3 DNA follows: TGTGCCATCAGTGATTCTGGGAGGGCCTACACTGAAGCTTTCTTT.

This clone showed up just once. The rearrangement joins TRBV7-9 to TRBJ1-1; unclear D gene. From germline, CDR1 is SEHNR and CDR2 FQNEAQ (reference sequence). V gave up 7 bases and J gave up 3 bases, with 12 bases separating them. The length of the CDR3 is 13 residues. CDR3: CASTGYGDTEAFF. The DNA of the CDR3 is TGTGCCAGCACCGGCTACGGGGACACTGAAGCTTTCTTT.

This chain uses TRBV6-4 with TRBJ2-3; 10 bases agree with TRBD2. CDR3 length: 15 amino acids. Germline trimming cut 3 bases from V and 6 bases from J; bases unmatched to any gene: 6. The V gene's germline CDR1 is MRHNA and CDR2 SNTAGT. The DNA of the CDR3 is TGTGCCAGCAGTGAGAGCGGGGGGGCCGCGGATACGCAGTATTTT. Translated, it gives CASSESGGAADTQYF.

This clone turned up a few times. The chain links TRBV6-6 to TRBJ2-1, with 8 nucleotides matching TRBD2. The V gene's germline CDR1 is MNHNY and CDR2 SVGAGI (reference sequence). This CDR3 contains 15 residues. J gave up 7 bases and V 4 bases, and 9 bases lay outside the gene matches. The CDR3 protein is CASSSRGSGGNEQFF. DNA of the CDR3: TGTGCCAGCAGTTCCCGGGGAAGCGGGGGTAATGAGCAGTTCTTC.

The chain carries TRBV19 and TRBJ1-1, with D possibly being TRBD1 (5 bases). With 6 bases removed from V and 4 bases from J, the gap between germline ends came to 21 bases. The CDR3 totals 16 residues. Germline CDR1 LNHDA, CDR2 SQIVND (reference sequence). This CDR3 is CASRLQSDARGTEAFF. CDR3 in DNA: TGTGCCAGTAGATTGCAGTCGGACGCAAGGGGCACTGAAGCTTTCTTT.

The V gene is TRBV11-2, the J gene TRBJ1-1; D may be TRBD1 (5 bases). The V end lost 1 base, the J end lost 3 bases, and 12 bases lay between the germline ends. CDR1 SGHAT and CDR2 FQNNGV come from the germline V gene. This CDR3 is 15 amino acids long. The CDR3 nucleotides are TGTGCCAGCAGCTTAGTTTCCAGGGCGTACACTGAAGCTTTCTTT. Its protein is CASSLVSRAYTEAFF.

This chain joins TRBV7-2 and TRBJ1-5, with D possibly TRBD1 on 5 matching bases. Trimming left V 5 bases short and J 6 bases short, with 14 bases between. The germline V gene has CDR1 SGHTA and CDR2 FQGNSA. The CDR3 sequence is 14 residues long. The CDR3 nucleotides read TGTGCCAGCAGCCAGACCCGGGGGATTCAGCCCCAGCATTTT. Amino acids: CASSQTRGIQPQHF.

V is TRBV2 and J is TRBJ1-2; D gene uncertain. Looked up from germline, CDR1 is SNHLY and CDR2 is FYNNEI. The CDR3 contains 13 residues. V lost 5 bases, J lost 0 bases, and 7 bases lay in between. The CDR3 spells CASSTDANYGYTF. Here the CDR3 DNA reads TGTGCCAGCAGTACAGATGCTAACTATGGCTACACCTTC.